This paragraph reports one T cell receptor beta chain. This entry comes from a study of blood T cell repertoires in COVID-19. Study as a whole: The United States, Italy and Spain supplied acute and convalescent COVID-19 samples.

Participants had their cohort set by participant-reported clinical history. Symptom resolution, clearance, or two negative PCRs marked donors in Cohort 3 as recovered. Germline values: CDR1 SGHRS, CDR2 YFSETQ. This CDR3 comprises 17 residues. V was pared by 0 bases and J by 5 bases, with 10 bases of the junction left unmatched. In the authors' workflow: Using reference gene primer amplification, nucleated cell counts were estimated. Sequencing was performed with immunoSEQ multiplex PCR; in TCRdb, only in-frame clones are kept and a portion is missing. That table supplies the V and J calls and clone size; D and trimming were determined from the DNA. The sample carries roughly 170,000 clones, 78% recorded once.

The source is a woman aged 45-60 years who had recovered from COVID-19. The V gene is TRBV5-1, the J gene TRBJ2-2; 7 bases agree with TRBD2. The sequenced material came from PBMCs or T cells enriched from blood (not recorded which). The chain's CDR3 is CASSLVSSGRGTGELFF. The CDR3 nucleotides read TGCGCCAGCAGCTTGGTGTCTAGCGGTCGCGGGACCGGGGAGCTGTTTTTT.